This TCR beta chain was captured in a study of blood T cell repertoires in COVID-19. Study as a whole: Acute-phase and convalescent COVID-19 samples originated in the United States, Italy and Spain.

In the original analysis: How many nucleated cells were present was estimated from reference gene primer amplification. Generated by immunoSEQ multiplex PCR, the TCRdb table keeps only in-frame clones and is missing some. V, J and clone size were drawn from that table, and D and trimming were deduced from the DNA. The table records hundreds of thousands of clones, 87% of them present only once. CDR3 size: 22 residues. This TCR was recovered from a man aged 18 to 35 with active or convalescent COVID-19. V gene TRBV21-1 combines with J gene TRBJ2-1; no check of the table's D call, TRBD2, against the DNA was made. TRBV21-1 is a listed pseudogene. Sequencing input: peripheral blood. CDR3 bases: TGTGCCAGCAGAATCTGGGGGCGGACAGGGGACGGACTAGCGGGAGGAGTAAATGAGCAGTTCTTC. Translated: CASRIWGRTGDGLAGGVNEQFF.